This record looks at one T cell receptor (beta chain) sequence and its context. Its matching antigen is unknown. TCRdb called the 5' RACE reads again in MiXCR, with one record for every CDR3 protein. The sample has hundreds of thousands of distinct CDR3 sequences; roughly 22% are singletons. These data originate in a study of T-cell memory formation after mild COVID-19. Study-level points and caveats: Balance between CD4 and CD8 was seen in clones contracting day 15 to 85, and a CD4+ lean was seen in later expanders. Researchers report contracting CD4+ clones mostly in CM and EM, with CD8+ clones in EMRA. SARS-CoV-2 specificity of second-wave clones peaking day 37 was unconfirmed.

This CDR3 comprises 15 residues. V dropped 4 bases and J dropped 4; count of bases not matched to a gene: 9. The germline V gene encodes CDR1 SGHTA and CDR2 FQGTGA. This sequence joins TRBV7-3 and TRBJ1-2, with 7 bases identical to TRBD1. The clonotype was recovered from an adult woman who had mild COVID-19 (a few samples of this study predate the infection). Cell type and time point are not known. Sequenced material: PBMCs or a T cell subset sorted from them (not recorded which). CDR3 residues: CASSSGTERVYGYTF. The CDR3 nucleotides are TGTGCCAGCAGCTCCGGGACAGAAAGGGTCTATGGCTACACCTTC.